This TCR beta chain is from a study of technical replicates of blood from a handful of donors. This clone came up once. The junction had 7 bases not matched to a gene; V was cut back by 6 bases and J by 6 bases. This CDR3 has 14 amino acids. The germline CDR1 and CDR2 sequences are LNHDA and SQIVND (reference sequence). Sequencing was performed with immunoSEQ multiplex PCR; in TCRdb, only in-frame clones are kept and a portion is missing. The sample carries under 80,000 clones, under 95% recorded once. The sequencing sample was made of T cells isolated from PBMCs. This TCR derives from a human donor in good health. The chain employs TRBV19 and TRBJ2-2; 7 bases fit TRBD2. The CDR3 DNA is TGTGCCAGTAGCGCGGGGGTTCGATCCGGGGAGCTGTTTTTT. Residues: CASSAGVRSGELFF.